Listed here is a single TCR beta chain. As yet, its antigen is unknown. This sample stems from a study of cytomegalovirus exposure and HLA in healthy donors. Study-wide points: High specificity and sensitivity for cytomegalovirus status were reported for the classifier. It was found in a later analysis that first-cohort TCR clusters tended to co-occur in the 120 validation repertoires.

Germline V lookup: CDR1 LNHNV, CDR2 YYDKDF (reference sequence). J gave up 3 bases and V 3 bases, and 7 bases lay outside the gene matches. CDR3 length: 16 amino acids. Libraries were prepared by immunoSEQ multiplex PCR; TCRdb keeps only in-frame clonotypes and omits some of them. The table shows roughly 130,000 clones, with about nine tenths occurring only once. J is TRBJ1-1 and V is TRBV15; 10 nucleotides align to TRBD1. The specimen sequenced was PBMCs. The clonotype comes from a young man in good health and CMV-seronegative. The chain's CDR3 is CATSSGGQGRDTEAFF. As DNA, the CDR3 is TGTGCCACCAGCAGCGGGGGACAGGGGAGGGACACTGAAGCTTTCTTT.